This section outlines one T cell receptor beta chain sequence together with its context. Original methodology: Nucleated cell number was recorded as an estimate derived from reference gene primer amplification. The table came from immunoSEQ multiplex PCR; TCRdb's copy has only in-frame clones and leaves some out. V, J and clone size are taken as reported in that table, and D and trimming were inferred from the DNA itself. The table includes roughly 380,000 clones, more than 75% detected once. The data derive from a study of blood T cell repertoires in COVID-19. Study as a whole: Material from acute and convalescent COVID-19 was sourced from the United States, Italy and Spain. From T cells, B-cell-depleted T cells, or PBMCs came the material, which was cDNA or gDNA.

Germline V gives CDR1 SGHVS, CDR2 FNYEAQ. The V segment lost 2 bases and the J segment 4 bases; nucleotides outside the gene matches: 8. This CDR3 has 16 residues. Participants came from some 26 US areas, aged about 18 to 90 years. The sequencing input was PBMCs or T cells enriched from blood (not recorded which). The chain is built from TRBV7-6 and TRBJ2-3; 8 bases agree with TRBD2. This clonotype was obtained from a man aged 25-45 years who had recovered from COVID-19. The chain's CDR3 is CASSLMGGGSADTQYF. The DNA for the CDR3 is TGTGCCAGCAGCTTAATGGGCGGGGGGAGCGCAGATACGCAGTATTTT. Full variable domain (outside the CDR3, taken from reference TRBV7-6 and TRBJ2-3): GAGVSQSPRYKVTKRGQDVALRCDPISGHVSLYWYRQALGQGPEFLTYFNYEAQQDKSGLPNDRFSAERPEGSISTLTIQRTEQRDSAMYRCASSLMGGGSADTQYFGPGTRLTVL.